A selection of T cell receptor beta chains follows, all from one sample in a study of OX40 agonist ivuxolimab in advanced cancers. The assay was immunoSEQ multiplex PCR, and TCRdb's table has in-frame clones only and misses some. The data show tens of thousands of clones, nearly 90% seen once. This sample comprised CD4+ or CD8+ T cells sorted from blood, obtained in a trial of the OX40 agonist ivuxolimab. The receptor set was obtained from an adult with an advanced solid tumor such as melanoma, head and neck, liver or kidney cancer. Both conserved end residues are part of each CDR3. A D gene is named only where the DNA matches it firmly. Where a row states a size, it is once, few, many or the class of an expanded clone; other rows omit it.

V gene	clone size	J gene	D gene	CDR3 protein	CDR3 DNA
TRBV13	-	TRBJ2-2	TRBD1	CASSLAETGDSGELFF	TGTGCCAGCAGCTTAGCAGAGACAGGGGATTCCGGGGAGCTGTTTTTT
TRBV9	-	TRBJ1-5	-	CASSGGNQPQHF	TGTGCCAGCAGCGGGGGCAATCAGCCCCAGCATTTT
TRBV4-3	-	TRBJ1-5	-	CASSQDGPGPNQPQHF	TGCGCCAGCAGCCAAGATGGCCCGGGGCCCAATCAGCCCCAGCATTTT
TRBV10-3	-	TRBJ1-6	-	CAISESGGSSYNSPLHF	TGTGCCATCAGTGAGTCGGGCGGTAGCTCCTATAATTCACCCCTCCACTTT
TRBV5-8	-	TRBJ2-2	-	CASSEDWNTGELFF	TGTGCCAGCAGCGAGGACTGGAACACCGGGGAGCTGTTTTTT
TRBV5-1	-	TRBJ2-3	-	CASSLEVGSTDTQYF	TGCGCCAGCAGCTTGGAGGTCGGAAGCACAGATACGCAGTATTTT
TRBV11-2	-	TRBJ2-5	TRBD1	CASSSKFTGDQETQYF	TGTGCCAGCAGCTCGAAATTCACAGGGGACCAAGAGACCCAGTACTTC
TRBV4-3	-	TRBJ1-1	-	CASSQDRGSENTEAFF	TGCGCCAGCAGCCAAGATCGGGGGTCAGAAAACACTGAAGCTTTCTTT
TRBV6-6	-	TRBJ2-7	-	CASSSGLHYEQYF	TGTGCCAGCAGCTCAGGGCTCCATTACGAGCAGTACTTC
TRBV28	-	TRBJ1-5	-	CASSLPFWAGSGQPQHF	TGTGCCAGCAGTTTACCTTTTTGGGCAGGGAGCGGTCAGCCCCAGCATTTT
TRBV27	once	TRBJ2-1	TRBD2	CASSSPGGYNEQFF	TGTGCCAGCAGTTCGCCGGGGGGGTACAATGAGCAGTTCTTC
TRBV19	-	TRBJ1-1	-	CASSIRPGVRAFF	TGTGCCAGTAGTATCCGTCCGGGGGTAAGAGCTTTCTTT
TRBV7-3	-	TRBJ2-7	-	CASSPLSRVDYEQYF	TGTGCCAGCAGCCCACTATCCAGGGTTGACTACGAGCAGTACTTC
TRBV27	-	TRBJ2-1	TRBD1	CASRSGTGGYNEQFF	TGTGCCAGCAGATCCGGGACAGGGGGCTACAATGAGCAGTTCTTC
TRBV4-3	-	TRBJ1-2	-	CASSQEFGGPNYGYTF	TGCGCCAGCAGCCAGGAATTCGGGGGGCCCAACTATGGCTACACCTTC
TRBV4-3	-	TRBJ2-5	-	CASSQEGEETQYF	TGCGCCAGCAGCCAAGAAGGGGAAGAGACCCAGTACTTC
TRBV28	-	TRBJ2-1	-	CAIGPLGEQFF	TGTGCCATCGGACCCCTGGGTGAGCAGTTCTTC
TRBV6-5	-	TRBJ2-7	TRBD1	CASSYGTGNEQYF	TGTGCCAGCAGTTACGGGACAGGGAACGAGCAGTACTTC
TRBV6-6	few	TRBJ1-6	-	CLCAGQRDSPLHF	TGTTTGTGCGCTGGACAGCGGGATTCACCCCTCCACTTT
TRBV9	-	TRBJ2-7	-	CASSPRQSSYEQYF	TGTGCCAGCAGCCCCCGCCAGAGCTCCTACGAGCAGTACTTC
TRBV29-1	-	TRBJ2-2	-	CSVERPGDGELFF	TGCAGCGTGGAAAGACCGGGCGACGGGGAGCTGTTTTTT
TRBV14	-	TRBJ1-2	-	CASSQFSADRYGYTF	TGTGCCAGCAGCCAATTCTCGGCAGACCGCTATGGCTACACCTTC
TRBV6-6	-	TRBJ2-2	TRBD2	CASSYGPGGTGELFF	TGTGCCAGCAGTTATGGGCCGGGGGGCACCGGGGAGCTGTTTTTT
TRBV4-1	-	TRBJ2-2	TRBD2	CASSQVQAGPNTGELFF	TGCGCCAGCAGCCAAGTCCAAGCGGGACCGAACACCGGGGAGCTGTTTTTT
TRBV5-4	few	TRBJ2-2	-	CASSFKGTGELFF	TGTGCCAGCAGCTTCAAGGGCACCGGGGAGCTGTTTTTT
TRBV5-8	-	TRBJ1-2	-	CASSLAGTDYGYTF	TGTGCCAGCAGCTTGGCAGGAACCGACTATGGCTACACCTTC
TRBV28	-	TRBJ2-3	TRBD2	CASSFGLAGGVVTDTQYF	TGTGCCAGCAGTTTCGGGCTAGCGGGGGGGGTCGTCACAGATACGCAGTATTTT
TRBV6-5	-	TRBJ1-1	-	CASSPLAANTEAFF	TGTGCCAGCAGTCCCCTAGCAGCGAACACTGAAGCTTTCTTT
TRBV7-9	-	TRBJ2-5	-	CASSLVVRGETQYF	TGTGCCAGCAGCTTAGTTGTCCGCGGAGAGACCCAGTACTTC
TRBV5-8	-	TRBJ1-6	TRBD1	CATEQGAYNSPLHF	TGTGCCACCGAACAGGGGGCCTATAATTCACCCCTCCACTTT
TRBV7-6	-	TRBJ1-3	-	CASSLEEGLSGNTIYF	TGTGCCAGCAGCTTAGAGGAGGGACTTTCTGGAAACACCATATATTTT
TRBV6-1	-	TRBJ2-3	-	CASSGDWSRTDTQYF	TGTGCCAGCAGTGGGGACTGGTCAAGAACAGATACGCAGTATTTT
TRBV28	once	TRBJ2-7	-	CASSPLVEAGNEQYF	TGTGCCAGCAGTCCTCTTGTGGAGGCAGGGAACGAGCAGTACTTC
TRBV4-2	-	TRBJ2-6	TRBD2	CASSPAPLAVSGANVLTF	TGTGCCAGCAGCCCCGCCCCCCTAGCGGTCTCTGGGGCCAACGTCCTGACTTTC
TRBV5-5	-	TRBJ2-1	-	CASSLASSEADEQFF	TGTGCCAGCAGCTTGGCCTCTAGTGAGGCCGATGAGCAGTTCTTC
TRBV7-3	few	TRBJ1-6	TRBD1	CASSQGGHLNSPLHF	TGTGCCAGCAGTCAGGGGGGACATCTTAATTCACCCCTCCACTTT